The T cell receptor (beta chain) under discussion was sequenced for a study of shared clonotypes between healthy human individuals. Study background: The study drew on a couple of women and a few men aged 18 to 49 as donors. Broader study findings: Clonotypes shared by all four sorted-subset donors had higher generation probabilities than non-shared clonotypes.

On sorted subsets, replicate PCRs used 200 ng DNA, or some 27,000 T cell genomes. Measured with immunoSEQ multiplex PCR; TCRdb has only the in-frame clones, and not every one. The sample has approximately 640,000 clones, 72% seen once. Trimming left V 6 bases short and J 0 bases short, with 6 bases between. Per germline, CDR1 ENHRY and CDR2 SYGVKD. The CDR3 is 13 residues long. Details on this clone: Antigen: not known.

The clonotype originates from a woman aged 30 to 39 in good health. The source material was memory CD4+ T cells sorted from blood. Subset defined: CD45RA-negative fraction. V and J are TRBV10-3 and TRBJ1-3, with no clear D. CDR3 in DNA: TGTGCCATCAGGGTTATCTCTGGAAACACCATATATTTT. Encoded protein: CAIRVISGNTIYF.